The text below deals with one T cell receptor beta chain. What it binds is not known. CDR3 size: 14 residues. Germline V gives CDR1 SGHDN, CDR2 FVKESK. V shed 2 bases and J shed 6 bases, with 14 bases lying between them. These data originate in a study of cytomegalovirus exposure and HLA in healthy donors. Regarding the study as a whole: 87-base-pair reads could not separate some V segments, including TRBV6-2 and TRBV6-3. With high specificity and sensitivity, the classifier reportedly diagnosed cytomegalovirus status. One later analysis reportedly identified an Asian-associated ancestry cluster that showed fewer N-insertions than the approximately 600-donor mean. Across all donors, roughly uniform sequencing depth was an assumption of the presence/absence analyses.

The study ran its PCR with 60 Vbeta and 13 Jbeta primers. Assay: immunoSEQ multiplex PCR; the TCRdb copy retains only in-frame clones and omits some. The sample has tens of thousands of clones; roughly 73% are singletons. The TCR sequence derives from a middle-aged man in good health and CMV-seronegative. V is TRBV14 and J is TRBJ2-7; D may be TRBD2 (5 bases). The source material was PBMCs. The CDR3 nucleotides read TGTGCCAGCAGCCAATTGCGGGCCTTTGGCGAGCAGTACTTC. Translation: CASSQLRAFGEQYF.